This TCR beta chain comes out of a study of beta chain features in type 1 diabetes. Investigators reverse transcribed all isolated RNA, so they sequenced expressed TCRB transcripts. The protocol was immunoSEQ multiplex PCR, while the TCRdb copy is restricted to in-frame clones and leaves out a portion. The profile shows around 200,000 clones, roughly an eighth of them singletons. The sample consisted of central memory CD4+ T cells from blood. This TCR was sampled from a woman aged 18-29 years in good health.

CDR3 residues: CSIRTSGGETQYF. The DNA of the CDR3 is TGCAGCATCCGGACTAGCGGGGGGGAGACCCAGTACTTC. This sequence joins TRBV29-1 and TRBJ2-5, with TRBD2 matching over 14 bases. V shed 8 bases, J shed 5 bases, and the junction held 4 bases outside the gene matches. Germline loops: CDR1 SQVTM, CDR2 ANQGSEA. The CDR3 runs to 13 residues.